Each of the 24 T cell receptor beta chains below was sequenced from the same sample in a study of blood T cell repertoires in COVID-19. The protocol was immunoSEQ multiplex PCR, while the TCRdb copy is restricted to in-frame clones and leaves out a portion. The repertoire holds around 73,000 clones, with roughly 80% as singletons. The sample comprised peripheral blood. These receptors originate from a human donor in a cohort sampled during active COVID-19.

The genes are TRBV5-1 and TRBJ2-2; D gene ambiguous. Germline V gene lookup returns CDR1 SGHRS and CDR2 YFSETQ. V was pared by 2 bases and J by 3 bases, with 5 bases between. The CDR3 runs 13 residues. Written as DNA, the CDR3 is TGCGCCAGCAGCTTCCTCGACACCGGGGAGCTGTTTTTT. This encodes CASSFLDTGELFF.

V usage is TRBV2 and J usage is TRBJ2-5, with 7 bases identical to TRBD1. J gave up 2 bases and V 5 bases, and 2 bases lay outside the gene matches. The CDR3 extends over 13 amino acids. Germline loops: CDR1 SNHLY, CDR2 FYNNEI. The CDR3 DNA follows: TGTGCCAGCAGTTCAGGGGGACAAGAGACCCAGTACTTC. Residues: CASSSGGQETQYF.

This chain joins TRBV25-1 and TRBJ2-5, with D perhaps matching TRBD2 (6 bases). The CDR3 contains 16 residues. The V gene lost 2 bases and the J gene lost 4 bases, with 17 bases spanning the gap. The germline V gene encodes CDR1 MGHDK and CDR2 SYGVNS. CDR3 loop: CASSEGRTLGVETQYF. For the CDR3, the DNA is TGTGCCAGCAGTGAAGGGAGGACATTGGGGGTAGAGACCCAGTACTTC.

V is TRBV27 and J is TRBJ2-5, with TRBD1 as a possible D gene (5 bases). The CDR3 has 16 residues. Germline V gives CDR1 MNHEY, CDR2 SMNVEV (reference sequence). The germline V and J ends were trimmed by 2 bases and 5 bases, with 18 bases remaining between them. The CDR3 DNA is TGTGCCAGCAGTTTAAGACAGACCCGCCCCGGGGAGACCCAGTACTTC. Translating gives CASSLRQTRPGETQYF.

CDR3 nucleotide sequence: TGTGCCAGCAGTGACCAGACAGGGGTTCGGGAGACCCAGTACTTC. Translated, it gives CASSDQTGVRETQYF. The V gene is TRBV6-1, the J gene TRBJ2-5; the match to TRBD1 covers 8 bases. There are 15 residues in the CDR3. Germline lookup yields CDR1 MNHNS and CDR2 SASEGT. Germline trimming cut 3 bases from V and 5 bases from J; bases unmatched to any gene: 8.

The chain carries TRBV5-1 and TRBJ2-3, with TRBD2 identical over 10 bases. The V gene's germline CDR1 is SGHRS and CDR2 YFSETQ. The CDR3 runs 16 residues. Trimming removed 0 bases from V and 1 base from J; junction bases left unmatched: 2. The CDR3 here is CASSLGAGGRTDTQYF. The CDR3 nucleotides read TGCGCCAGCAGCTTGGGAGCGGGGGGGCGCACAGATACGCAGTATTTT.

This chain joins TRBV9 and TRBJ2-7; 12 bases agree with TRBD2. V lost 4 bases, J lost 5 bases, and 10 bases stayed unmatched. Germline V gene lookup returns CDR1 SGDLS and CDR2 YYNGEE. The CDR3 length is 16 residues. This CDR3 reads CASSFSAGLAGNEQYF. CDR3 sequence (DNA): TGTGCCAGCAGCTTCTCCGCCGGACTAGCGGGGAACGAGCAGTACTTC.

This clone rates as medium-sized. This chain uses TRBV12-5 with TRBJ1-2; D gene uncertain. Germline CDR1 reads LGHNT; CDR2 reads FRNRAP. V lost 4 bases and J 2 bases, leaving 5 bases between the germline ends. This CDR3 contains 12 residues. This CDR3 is CASGSGNYGYTF. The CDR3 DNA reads TGTGCTAGTGGTTCCGGGAACTATGGCTACACCTTC.

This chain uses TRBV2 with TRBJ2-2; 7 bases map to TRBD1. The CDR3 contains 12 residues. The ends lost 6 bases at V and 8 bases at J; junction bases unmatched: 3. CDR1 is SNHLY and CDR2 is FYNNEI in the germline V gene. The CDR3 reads CASRLDRGELFF. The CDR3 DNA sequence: TGTGCCAGCAGGTTGGACAGGGGGGAGCTGTTTTTT.

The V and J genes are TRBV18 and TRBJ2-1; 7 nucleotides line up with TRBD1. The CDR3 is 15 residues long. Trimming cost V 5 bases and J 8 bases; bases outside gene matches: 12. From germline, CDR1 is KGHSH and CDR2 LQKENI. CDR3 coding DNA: TGTGCCAGCTCATTCCGGGACAGTCCCATGGATGAGCAGTTCTTC. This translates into CASSFRDSPMDEQFF. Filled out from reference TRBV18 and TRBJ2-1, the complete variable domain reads NAGVMQNPRHLVRRRGQEARLRCSPMKGHSHVYWYRQLPEEGLKFMVYLQKENIIDESGMPKERFSAEFPKEGPSILRIQQVVRGDSAAYFCASSFRDSPMDEQFFGPGTRLTVL.

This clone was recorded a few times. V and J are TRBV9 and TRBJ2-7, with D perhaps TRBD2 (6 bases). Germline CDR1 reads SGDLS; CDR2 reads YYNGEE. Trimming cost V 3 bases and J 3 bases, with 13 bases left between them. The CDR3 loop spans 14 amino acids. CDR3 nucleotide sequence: TGTGCCAGCAGCGAGGTCGGGACTGGCTACGAGCAGTACTTC. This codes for CASSEVGTGYEQYF.

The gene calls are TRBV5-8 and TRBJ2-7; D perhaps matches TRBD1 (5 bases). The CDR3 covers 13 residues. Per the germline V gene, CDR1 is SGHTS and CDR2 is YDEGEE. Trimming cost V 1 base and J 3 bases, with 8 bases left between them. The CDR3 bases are TGTGCCAGCAGCTTGCAGGGTTTCTACGAGCAGTACTTC. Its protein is CASSLQGFYEQYF.

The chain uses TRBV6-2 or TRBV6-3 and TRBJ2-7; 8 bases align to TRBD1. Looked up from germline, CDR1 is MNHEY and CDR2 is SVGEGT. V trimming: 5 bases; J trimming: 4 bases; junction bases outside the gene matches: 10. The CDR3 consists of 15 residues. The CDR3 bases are TGTGCCAGCAGTCTACCCGGGACAGGCATGTACGAGCAGTACTTC. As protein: CASSLPGTGMYEQYF.

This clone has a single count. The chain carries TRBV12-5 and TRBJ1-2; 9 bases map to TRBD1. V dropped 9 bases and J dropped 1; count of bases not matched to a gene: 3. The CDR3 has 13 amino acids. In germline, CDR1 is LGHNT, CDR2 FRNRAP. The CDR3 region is CASLGQGNYGYTF. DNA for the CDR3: TGTGCTAGCCTGGGACAGGGTAACTATGGCTACACCTTC.

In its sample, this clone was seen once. CDR3 nucleotides: TGTGCCAGCAGCTTTATCGGCAGGCCGTACACTGAAGCTTTCTTT. It translates to CASSFIGRPYTEAFF. V gene TRBV5-4 combines with J gene TRBJ1-1; D not resolved. V lost 2 bases, J lost 3 bases, and 14 bases lay in between. The germline V gene has CDR1 SGHNT and CDR2 YYREEE (reference sequence). The CDR3 runs 15 residues.

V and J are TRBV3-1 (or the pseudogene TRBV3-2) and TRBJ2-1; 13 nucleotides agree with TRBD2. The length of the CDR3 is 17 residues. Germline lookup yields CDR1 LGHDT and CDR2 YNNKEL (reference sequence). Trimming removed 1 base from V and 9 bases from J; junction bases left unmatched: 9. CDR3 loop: CASSQGLAGGLRSEQFF. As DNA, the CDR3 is TGTGCCAGCAGCCAAGGACTAGCGGGGGGCCTTAGGTCTGAGCAGTTCTTC.

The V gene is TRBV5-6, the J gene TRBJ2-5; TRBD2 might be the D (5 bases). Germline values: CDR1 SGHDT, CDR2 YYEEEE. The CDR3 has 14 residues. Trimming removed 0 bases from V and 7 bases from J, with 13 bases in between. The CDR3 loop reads CASSLGLSGRTQYF. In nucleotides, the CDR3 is TGTGCCAGCAGCTTGGGGTTGTCGGGGAGGACCCAGTACTTC.

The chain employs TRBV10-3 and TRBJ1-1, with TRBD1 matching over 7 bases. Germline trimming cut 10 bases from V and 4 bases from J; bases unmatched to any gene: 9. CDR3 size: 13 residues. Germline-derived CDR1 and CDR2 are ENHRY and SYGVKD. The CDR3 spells CATSQGSGTEAFF. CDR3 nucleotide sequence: TGTGCCACCTCACAGGGGAGCGGCACTGAAGCTTTCTTT.

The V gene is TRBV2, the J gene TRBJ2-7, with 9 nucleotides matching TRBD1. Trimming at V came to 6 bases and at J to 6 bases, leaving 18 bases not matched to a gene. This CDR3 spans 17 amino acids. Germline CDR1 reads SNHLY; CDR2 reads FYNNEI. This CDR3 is CASRRGGDRVYVLEQYF. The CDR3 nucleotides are TGTGCCAGCAGGAGGGGGGGGGACAGGGTGTATGTTCTCGAGCAGTACTTC.

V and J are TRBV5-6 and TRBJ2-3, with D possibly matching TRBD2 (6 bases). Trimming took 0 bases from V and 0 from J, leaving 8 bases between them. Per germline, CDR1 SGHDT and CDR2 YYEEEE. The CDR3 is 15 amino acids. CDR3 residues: CASSLELASTDTQYF. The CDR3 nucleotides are TGTGCCAGCAGCTTGGAGCTAGCGAGCACAGATACGCAGTATTTT.

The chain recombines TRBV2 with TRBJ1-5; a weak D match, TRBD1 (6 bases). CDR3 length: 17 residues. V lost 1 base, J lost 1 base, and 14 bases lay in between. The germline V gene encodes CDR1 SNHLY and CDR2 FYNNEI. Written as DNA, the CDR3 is TGTGCCAGCAGTGAAGGGCGAGGCAGGGGAAGCAATCAGCCCCAGCATTTT. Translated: CASSEGRGRGSNQPQHF. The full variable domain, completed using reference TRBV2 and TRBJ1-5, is EPEVTQTPSHQVTQMGQEVILRCVPISNHLYFYWYRQILGQKVEFLVSFYNNEISEKSEIFDDQFSVERPDGSNFTLKIRSTKLEDSAMYFCASSEGRGRGSNQPQHFGDGTRLSIL.

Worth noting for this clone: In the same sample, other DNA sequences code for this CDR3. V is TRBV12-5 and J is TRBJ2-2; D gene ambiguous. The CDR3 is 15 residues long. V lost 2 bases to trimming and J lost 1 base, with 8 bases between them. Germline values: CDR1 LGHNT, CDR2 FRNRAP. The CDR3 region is CASGLSAGNTGELFF. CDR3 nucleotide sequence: TGTGCTAGTGGTTTGTCCGCAGGGAACACCGGGGAGCTGTTTTTT.

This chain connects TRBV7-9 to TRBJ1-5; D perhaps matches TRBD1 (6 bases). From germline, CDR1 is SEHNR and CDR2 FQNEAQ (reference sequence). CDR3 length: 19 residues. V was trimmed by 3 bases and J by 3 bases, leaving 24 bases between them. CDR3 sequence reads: CASSFPSRTGTGSNQPQHF. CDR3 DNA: TGTGCCAGCAGCTTTCCATCTCGAACAGGGACGGGTTCCAATCAGCCCCAGCATTTT.

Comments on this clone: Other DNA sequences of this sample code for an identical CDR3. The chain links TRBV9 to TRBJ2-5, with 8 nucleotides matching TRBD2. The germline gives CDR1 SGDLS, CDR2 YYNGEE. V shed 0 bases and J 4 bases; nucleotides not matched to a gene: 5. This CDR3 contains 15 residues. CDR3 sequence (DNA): TGTGCCAGCAGCGTAGATTCCGGGAGGGGAGAGACCCAGTACTTC. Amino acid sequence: CASSVDSGRGETQYF.